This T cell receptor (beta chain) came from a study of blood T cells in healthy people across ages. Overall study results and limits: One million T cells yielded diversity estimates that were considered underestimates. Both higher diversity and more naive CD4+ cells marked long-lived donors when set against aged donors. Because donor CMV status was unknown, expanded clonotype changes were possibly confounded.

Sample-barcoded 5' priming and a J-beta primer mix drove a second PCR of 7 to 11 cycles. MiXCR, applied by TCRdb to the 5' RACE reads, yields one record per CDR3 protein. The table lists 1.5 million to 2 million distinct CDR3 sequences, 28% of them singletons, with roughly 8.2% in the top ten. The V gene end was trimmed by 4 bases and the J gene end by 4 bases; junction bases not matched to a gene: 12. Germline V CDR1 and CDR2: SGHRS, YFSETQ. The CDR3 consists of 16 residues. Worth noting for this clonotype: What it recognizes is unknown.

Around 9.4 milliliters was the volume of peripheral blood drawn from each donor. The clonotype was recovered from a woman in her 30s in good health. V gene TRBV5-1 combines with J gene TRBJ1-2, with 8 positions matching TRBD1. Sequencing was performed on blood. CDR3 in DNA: TGCGCCAGCAGCCTAGGCCAGGGGGCGGATCTCTATGGCTACACCTTC. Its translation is CASSLGQGADLYGYTF.